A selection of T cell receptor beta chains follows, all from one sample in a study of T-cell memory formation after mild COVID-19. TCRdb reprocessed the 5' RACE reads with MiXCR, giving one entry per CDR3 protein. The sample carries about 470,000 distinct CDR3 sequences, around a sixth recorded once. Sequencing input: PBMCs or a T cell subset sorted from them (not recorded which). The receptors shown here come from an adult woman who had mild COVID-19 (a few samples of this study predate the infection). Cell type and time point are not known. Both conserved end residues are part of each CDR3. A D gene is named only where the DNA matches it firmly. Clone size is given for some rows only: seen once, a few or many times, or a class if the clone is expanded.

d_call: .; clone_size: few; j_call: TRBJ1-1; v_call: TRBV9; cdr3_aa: CASSVNWGDTEAFF; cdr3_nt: TGTGCCAGCAGCGTTAATTGGGGGGACACTGAAGCTTTCTTT
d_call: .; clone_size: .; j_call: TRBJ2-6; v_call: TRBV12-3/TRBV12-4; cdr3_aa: CASSLDYSGANVLTF; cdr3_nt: TGTGCCAGCAGTTTGGACTACTCTGGGGCCAACGTCCTGACTTTC
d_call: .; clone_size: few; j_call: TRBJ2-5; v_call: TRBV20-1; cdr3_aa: CSARELESPQETQYF; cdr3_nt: TGCAGTGCTAGAGAGCTGGAAAGTCCCCAAGAGACCCAGTACTTC
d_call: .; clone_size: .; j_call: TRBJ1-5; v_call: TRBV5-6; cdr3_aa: CASSLWQSPNQPQHF; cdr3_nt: TGTGCCAGCAGCTTGTGGCAGTCACCCAATCAGCCCCAGCATTTT
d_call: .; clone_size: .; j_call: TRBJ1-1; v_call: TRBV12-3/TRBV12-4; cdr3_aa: CASSARIPLRLNTEAFF; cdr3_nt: TGTGCCAGCAGCGCCAGGATCCCCTTGAGGTTGAACACTGAAGCTTTCTTT
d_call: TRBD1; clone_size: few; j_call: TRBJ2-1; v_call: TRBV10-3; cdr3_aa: CAISRTGGYGYNEQFF; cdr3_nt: TGTGCCATCAGTCGGACAGGGGGATATGGCTACAATGAGCAGTTCTTC
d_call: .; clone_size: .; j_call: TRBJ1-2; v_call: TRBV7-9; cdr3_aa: CASTYRPGPRPLNYGYTF; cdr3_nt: TGTGCCAGCACCTACCGGCCGGGACCAAGACCCCTTAACTATGGCTACACCTTC
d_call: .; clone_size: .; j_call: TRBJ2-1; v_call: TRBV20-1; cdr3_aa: CSASPLYNEQFF; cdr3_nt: TGCAGTGCTAGCCCTCTATACAATGAGCAGTTCTTC
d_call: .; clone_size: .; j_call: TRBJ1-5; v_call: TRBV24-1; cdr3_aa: CATSAEGFGQPQHF; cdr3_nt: TGTGCCACCAGTGCCGAGGGCTTTGGACAGCCCCAGCATTTT
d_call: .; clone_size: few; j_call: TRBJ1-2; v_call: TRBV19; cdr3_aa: CASSTTGSGYGYTF; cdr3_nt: TGTGCCAGTAGTACCACAGGGTCGGGCTATGGCTACACCTTC
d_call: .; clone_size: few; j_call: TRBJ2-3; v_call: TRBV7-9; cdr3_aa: CASSPIPPAGADTQYF; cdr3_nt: TGTGCCAGCAGCCCCATCCCACCCGCCGGGGCGGATACGCAGTATTTT
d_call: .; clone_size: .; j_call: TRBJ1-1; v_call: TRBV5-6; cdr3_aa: CASSLVSGVEAFF; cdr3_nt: TGTGCCAGCAGCTTAGTCTCAGGGGTTGAAGCTTTCTTT
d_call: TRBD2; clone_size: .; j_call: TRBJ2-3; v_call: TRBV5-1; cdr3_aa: CASRLQRGNTDTQYF; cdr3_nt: TGCGCCAGCAGACTACAGCGGGGGAACACAGATACGCAGTATTTT
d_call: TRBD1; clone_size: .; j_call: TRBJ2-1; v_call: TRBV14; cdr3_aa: CASSQDLRGRNEQFF; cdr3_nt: TGTGCCAGCAGCCAAGATTTAAGGGGGCGCAATGAGCAGTTCTTC
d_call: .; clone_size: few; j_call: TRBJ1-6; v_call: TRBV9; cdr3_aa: CASSPHLSSYNSPLHF; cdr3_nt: TGTGCCAGCAGCCCCCACCTGAGCTCCTATAATTCACCCCTCCACTTT
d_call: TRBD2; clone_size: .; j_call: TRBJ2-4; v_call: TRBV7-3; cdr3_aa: CASSFPSGGAGSKNIQYF; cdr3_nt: TGTGCCAGCAGCTTCCCTAGCGGGGGGGCCGGATCCAAAAACATTCAGTACTTC
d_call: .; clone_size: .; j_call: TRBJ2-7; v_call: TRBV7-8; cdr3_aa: CASSLGAANPYEQYF; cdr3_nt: TGTGCCAGCAGCTTAGGAGCAGCAAACCCCTACGAGCAGTACTTC
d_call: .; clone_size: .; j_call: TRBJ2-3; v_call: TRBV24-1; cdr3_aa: CATSEPRQRTDTQYF; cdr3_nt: TGTGCCACCAGTGAACCACGACAGCGTACAGATACGCAGTATTTT
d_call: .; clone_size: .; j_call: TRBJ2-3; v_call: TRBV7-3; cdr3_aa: CASSPKQSGTDTQYF; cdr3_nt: TGTGCCAGCAGCCCGAAACAAAGCGGGACAGATACGCAGTATTTT
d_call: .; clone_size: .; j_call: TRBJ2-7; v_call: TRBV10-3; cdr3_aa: CAISAGAEQYF; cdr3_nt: TGTGCCATCAGTGCGGGGGCCGAGCAGTACTTC
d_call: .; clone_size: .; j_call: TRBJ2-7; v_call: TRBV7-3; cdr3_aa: CASSPLGGSSYEQYF; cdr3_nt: TGTGCCAGCAGTCCCCTGGGGGGCTCCAGCTACGAGCAGTACTTC
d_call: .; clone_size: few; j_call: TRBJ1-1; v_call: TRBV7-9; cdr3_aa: CASSLEIRMNTEAFF; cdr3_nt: TGTGCCAGCAGCTTAGAGATACGAATGAACACTGAAGCTTTCTTT
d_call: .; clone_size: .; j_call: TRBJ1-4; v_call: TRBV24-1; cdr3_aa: CATSEGSANEKLFF; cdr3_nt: TGTGCCACCTCGGAGGGGTCAGCTAATGAAAAACTGTTTTTT
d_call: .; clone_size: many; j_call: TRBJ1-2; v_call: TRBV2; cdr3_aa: CASSGQSNYGYTF; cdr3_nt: TGTGCCAGCAGTGGACAGTCTAACTATGGCTACACCTTC
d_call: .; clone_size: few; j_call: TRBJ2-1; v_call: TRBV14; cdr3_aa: CASSPQRYNEQFF; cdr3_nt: TGTGCCAGCAGCCCCCAGAGGTACAATGAGCAGTTCTTC
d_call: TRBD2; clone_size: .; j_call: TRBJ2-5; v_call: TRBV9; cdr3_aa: CASSEVSGGTQETQYF; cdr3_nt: TGTGCCAGCAGCGAGGTTAGCGGGGGGACACAAGAGACCCAGTACTTC
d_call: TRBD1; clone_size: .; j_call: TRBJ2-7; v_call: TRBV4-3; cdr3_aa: CASSQYGQGANEQYF; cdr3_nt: TGCGCCAGCAGCCAATATGGACAGGGGGCCAACGAGCAGTACTTC
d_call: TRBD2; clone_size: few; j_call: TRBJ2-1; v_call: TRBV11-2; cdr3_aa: CASSLTPGTSFHEQFF; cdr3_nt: TGTGCCAGCAGCTTAACTCCCGGGACTAGTTTCCATGAGCAGTTCTTC
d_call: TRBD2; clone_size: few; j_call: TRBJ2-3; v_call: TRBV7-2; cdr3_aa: CASSLGAGRGANTQYF; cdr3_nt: TGTGCCAGCAGCTTAGGGGCAGGGCGGGGGGCTAATACGCAGTATTTT
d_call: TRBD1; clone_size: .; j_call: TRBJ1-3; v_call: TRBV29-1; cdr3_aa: CSVLQGAGNTIYF; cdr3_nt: TGCAGCGTCTTACAGGGGGCTGGAAACACCATATATTTT
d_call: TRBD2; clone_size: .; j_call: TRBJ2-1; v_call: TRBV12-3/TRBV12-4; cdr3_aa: CASSLGGGKLTYNEQFF; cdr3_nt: TGTGCCAGCAGTTTAGGGGGGGGGAAATTAACCTACAATGAGCAGTTCTTC
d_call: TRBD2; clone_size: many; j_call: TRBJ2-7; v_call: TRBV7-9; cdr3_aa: CASSRPGTSERYEQYF; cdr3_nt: TGTGCCAGCAGCCGTCCGGGGACTAGCGAGAGATACGAGCAGTACTTC
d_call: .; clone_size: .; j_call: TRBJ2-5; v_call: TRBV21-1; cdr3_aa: CASSKESQDQETQYF; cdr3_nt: TGTGCCAGCAGCAAAGAGTCGCAGGACCAAGAGACCCAGTACTTC
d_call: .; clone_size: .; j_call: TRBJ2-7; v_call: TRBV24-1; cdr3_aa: CATSDQDRSGSYEQYF; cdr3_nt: TGTGCCACCAGTGACCAAGACAGATCAGGGTCCTACGAGCAGTACTTC
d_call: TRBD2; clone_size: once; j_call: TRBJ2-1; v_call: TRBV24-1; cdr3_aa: CATSGLGLAGANEQFF; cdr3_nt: TGTGCCACCAGTGGCCTTGGACTAGCGGGAGCCAATGAGCAGTTCTTC
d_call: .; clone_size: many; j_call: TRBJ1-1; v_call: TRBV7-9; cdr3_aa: CASMEGMNTEAFF; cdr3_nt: TGTGCCAGCATGGAGGGGATGAACACTGAAGCTTTCTTT
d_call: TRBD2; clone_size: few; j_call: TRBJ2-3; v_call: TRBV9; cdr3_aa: CASSGLAPSSTSPDTQYF; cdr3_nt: TGTGCCAGCAGCGGACTAGCTCCATCGTCAACGTCACCAGATACGCAGTATTTT
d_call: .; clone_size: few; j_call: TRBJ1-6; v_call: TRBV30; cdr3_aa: CAWSVEEGSSPLHF; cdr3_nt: TGTGCCTGGAGTGTTGAGGAGGGCAGTTCACCCCTCCACTTT
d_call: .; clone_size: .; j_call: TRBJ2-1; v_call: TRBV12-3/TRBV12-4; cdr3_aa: CASNTGWVYNEQFF; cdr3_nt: TGTGCCAGCAACACGGGTTGGGTCTACAATGAGCAGTTCTTC
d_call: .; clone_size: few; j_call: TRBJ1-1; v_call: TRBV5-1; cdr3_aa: CASSLMGRQGKTEAFF; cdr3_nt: TGCGCCAGCAGCTTGATGGGGAGGCAGGGGAAAACTGAAGCTTTCTTT
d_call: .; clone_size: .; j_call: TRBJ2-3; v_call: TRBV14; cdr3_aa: CASSPYQGRATDTQYF; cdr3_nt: TGTGCCAGCAGCCCATATCAGGGGAGAGCCACAGATACGCAGTATTTT
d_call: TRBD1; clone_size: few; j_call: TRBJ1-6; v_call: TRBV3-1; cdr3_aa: CASSQGLGQGWSPLHF; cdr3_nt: TGTGCCAGCAGCCAAGGACTAGGACAGGGTTGGTCACCCCTCCACTTT
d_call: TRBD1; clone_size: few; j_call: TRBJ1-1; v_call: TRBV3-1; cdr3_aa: CASSQYRGHTEAFF; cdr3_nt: TGTGCCAGCAGCCAATACAGGGGGCACACTGAAGCTTTCTTT
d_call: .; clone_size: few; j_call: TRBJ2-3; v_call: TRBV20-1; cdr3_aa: CSAHPPPGDTQYF; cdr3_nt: TGCAGTGCCCACCCTCCCCCGGGAGATACGCAGTATTTT
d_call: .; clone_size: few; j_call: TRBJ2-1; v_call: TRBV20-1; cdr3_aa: CSARASKRGLHYNEQFF; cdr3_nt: TGCAGTGCTAGAGCCTCTAAGAGAGGACTGCACTACAATGAGCAGTTCTTC
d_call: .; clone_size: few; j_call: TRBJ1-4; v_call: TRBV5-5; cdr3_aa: CASSFILPANEKLFF; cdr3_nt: TGTGCCAGCAGCTTTATCTTACCTGCGAATGAAAAACTGTTTTTT
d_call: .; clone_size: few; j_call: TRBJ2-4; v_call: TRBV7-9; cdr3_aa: CASSPDTLDKNIQYF; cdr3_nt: TGTGCCAGCAGCCCCGACACTCTAGACAAAAACATTCAGTACTTC
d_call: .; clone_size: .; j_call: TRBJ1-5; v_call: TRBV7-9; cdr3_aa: CASSLARDPHQPQHF; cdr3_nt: TGTGCCAGCAGCTTAGCCAGGGACCCCCATCAGCCCCAGCATTTT
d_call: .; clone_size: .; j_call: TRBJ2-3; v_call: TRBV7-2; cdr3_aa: CASPPREERGLGQYF; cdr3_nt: TGTGCCAGCCCCCCGAGGGAAGAAAGAGGTCTCGGGCAGTATTTT
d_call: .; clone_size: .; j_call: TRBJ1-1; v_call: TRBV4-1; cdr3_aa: CASSQEAGNLNTEAFF; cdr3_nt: TGCGCCAGCAGCCAAGAGGCAGGGAATCTGAACACTGAAGCTTTCTTT